Listed below are T cell receptor beta chains from one sample, sequenced in a study of blood T cells in healthy people across ages. TCRdb redid the calling of the 5' RACE reads with MiXCR, one entry per CDR3 protein. The profile shows approximately 1,700,000 distinct CDR3 sequences, roughly two fifths of them singletons. The specimen was blood. The receptor set was obtained from a human donor in good health. The CDR3 runs from the conserved cysteine through the conserved F or W. The D gene is left open where the match is weak. A clone size is listed for some rows: how often the clone was seen (once, few, many), or a class if it is expanded.

TRBJ2-7	TRBD1	TRBV20-1	once	CSARTGQGAVYEQYF	TGCAGTGCTAGAACCGGACAGGGGGCTGTCTACGAGCAGTACTTC
TRBJ1-4	TRBD1	TRBV4-1	-	CASSQIDRGNEKLFF	TGCGCCAGCAGCCAGATCGACAGGGGTAATGAAAAACTGTTTTTT
TRBJ2-5	TRBD2	TRBV7-9	-	CASSLIGLAVQETQYF	TGTGCCAGCAGCTTAATTGGACTAGCGGTACAAGAGACCCAGTACTTC
TRBJ1-1	-	TRBV5-1	many	CASSLQENTEAFF	TGTGCCAGCAGCTTACAGGAGAACACTGAAGCTTTCTTT
TRBJ1-2	TRBD1	TRBV5-1	-	CASSLDRGDGGYTF	TGCGCCAGCAGCTTGGACAGGGGGGATGGAGGCTACACCTTC
TRBJ2-2	-	TRBV6-6	-	CASSYRPTGELFF	TGTGCCAGCAGCTACAGGCCCACCGGGGAGCTGTTTTTT
TRBJ1-2	-	TRBV5-1	once	CASSGDSHRGSYTF	TGCGCCAGCAGCGGTGACAGCCACCGAGGTAGCTACACCTTC
TRBJ2-5	-	TRBV7-3	-	CASSQTPGSEETQYF	TGTGCCAGCAGCCAAACCCCAGGTTCTGAGGAGACCCAGTACTTC
TRBJ2-3	-	TRBV20-1	-	CSARDRLGTPSTDTQYF	TGCAGTGCTAGAGATCGTCTTGGTACGCCTAGCACAGATACGCAGTATTTT
TRBJ2-1	-	TRBV4-3	-	CASSQRIASCNEQFF	TGCGCCAGCAGCCAACGGATCGCGTCCTGCAATGAGCAGTTCTTC
TRBJ1-5	-	TRBV12-3/TRBV12-4	-	CASSITGTINQPQHF	TGTGCCAGCAGTATTACAGGGACAATCAATCAGCCCCAGCATTTT
TRBJ2-7	-	TRBV20-1	-	CSTRGEDSYEQYF	TGCAGTACTAGAGGGGAGGACTCCTACGAGCAGTACTTC
TRBJ2-1	-	TRBV29-1	-	CGHRVANEQFF	TGCGGGCACAGGGTCGCCAATGAGCAGTTCTTC
TRBJ2-1	TRBD2	TRBV10-3	few	CAISATRGGEQFF	TGTGCCATCAGTGCAACCCGGGGGGGTGAGCAGTTCTTC